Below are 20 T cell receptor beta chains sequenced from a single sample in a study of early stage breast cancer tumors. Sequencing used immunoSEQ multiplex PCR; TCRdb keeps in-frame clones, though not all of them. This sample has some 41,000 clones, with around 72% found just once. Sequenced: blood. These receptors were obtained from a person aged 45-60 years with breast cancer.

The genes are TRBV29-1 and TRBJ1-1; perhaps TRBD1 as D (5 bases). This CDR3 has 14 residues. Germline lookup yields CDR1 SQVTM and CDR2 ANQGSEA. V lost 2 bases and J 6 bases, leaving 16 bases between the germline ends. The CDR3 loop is CSVESHRRGAEAFF. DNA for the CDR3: TGCAGCGTTGAAAGCCACAGGCGGGGGGCTGAAGCTTTCTTT.

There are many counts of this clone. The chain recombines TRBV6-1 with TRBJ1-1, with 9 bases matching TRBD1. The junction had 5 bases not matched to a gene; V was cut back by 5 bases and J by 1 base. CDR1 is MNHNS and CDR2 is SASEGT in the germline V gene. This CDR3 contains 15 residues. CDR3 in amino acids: CASSSRTGENTEAFF. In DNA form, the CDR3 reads TGTGCCAGCAGTTCCCGGACAGGGGAGAACACTGAAGCTTTCTTT.

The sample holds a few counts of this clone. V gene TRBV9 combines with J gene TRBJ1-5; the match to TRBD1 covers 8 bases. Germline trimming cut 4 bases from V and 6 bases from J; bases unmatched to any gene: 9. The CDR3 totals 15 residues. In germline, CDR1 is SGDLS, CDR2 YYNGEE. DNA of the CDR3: TGTGCCAGCAGCTCCGGACAGGGCATGGGTCAGCCCCAGCATTTT. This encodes CASSSGQGMGQPQHF.

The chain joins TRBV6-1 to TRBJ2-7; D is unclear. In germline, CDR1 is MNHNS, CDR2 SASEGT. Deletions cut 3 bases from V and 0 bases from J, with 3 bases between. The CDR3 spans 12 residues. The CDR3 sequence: CASSDGSYEQYF. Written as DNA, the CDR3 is TGTGCCAGCAGTGACGGCTCCTACGAGCAGTACTTC.

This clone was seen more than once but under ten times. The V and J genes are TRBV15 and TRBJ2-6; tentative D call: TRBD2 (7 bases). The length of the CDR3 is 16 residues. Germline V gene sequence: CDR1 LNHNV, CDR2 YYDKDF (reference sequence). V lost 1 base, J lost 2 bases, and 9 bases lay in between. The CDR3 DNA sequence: TGTGCCACCAGCAGAGTAGGGGGGGCTGGGGCCAACGTCCTGACTTTC. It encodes CATSRVGGAGANVLTF. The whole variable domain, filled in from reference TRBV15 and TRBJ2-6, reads DAMVIQNPRYQVTQFGKPVTLSCSQTLNHNVMYWYQQKSSQAPKLLFHYYDKDFNNEADTPDNFQSRRPNTSFCFLDIRSPGLGDTAMYLCATSRVGGAGANVLTFGAGSRLTVL.

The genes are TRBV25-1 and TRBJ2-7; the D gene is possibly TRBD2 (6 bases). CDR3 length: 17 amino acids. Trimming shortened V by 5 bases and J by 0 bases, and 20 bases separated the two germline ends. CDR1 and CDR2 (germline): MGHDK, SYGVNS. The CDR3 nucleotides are TGTGCCAGCAGTCCGAGCCCCCGGACTATCCTCTCCTACGAGCAGTACTTC. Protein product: CASSPSPRTILSYEQYF.

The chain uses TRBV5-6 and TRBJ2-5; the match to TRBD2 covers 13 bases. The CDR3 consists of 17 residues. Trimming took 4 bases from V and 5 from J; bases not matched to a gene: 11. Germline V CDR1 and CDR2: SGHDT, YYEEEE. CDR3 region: CASSKTSGGANGETQYF. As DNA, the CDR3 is TGTGCCAGCAGCAAAACTAGCGGGGGGGCCAACGGTGAGACCCAGTACTTC.

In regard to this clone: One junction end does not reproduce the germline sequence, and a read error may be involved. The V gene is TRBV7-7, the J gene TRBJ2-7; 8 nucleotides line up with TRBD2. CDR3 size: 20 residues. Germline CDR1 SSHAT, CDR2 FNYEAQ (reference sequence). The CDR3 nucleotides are TGTGCTAGCAGCTTATCAATGGTGGACGGACAGCGGGAGTCGACCTACGAGCAGTACTTC. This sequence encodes CASSLSMVDGQRESTYEQYF. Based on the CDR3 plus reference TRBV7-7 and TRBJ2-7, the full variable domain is GAGVSQSPRYKVTKRGQDVTLRCDPISSHATLYWYQQALGQGPEFLTYFNYEAQPDKSGLPSDRFSAERPEGSISTLTIQRTEQRDSAMYRCASSLSMVDGQRESTYEQYFGPGTRLTVT.

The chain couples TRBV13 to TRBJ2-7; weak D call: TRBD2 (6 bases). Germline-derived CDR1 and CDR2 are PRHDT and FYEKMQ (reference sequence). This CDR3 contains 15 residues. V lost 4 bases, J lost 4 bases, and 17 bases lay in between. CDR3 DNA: TGTGCCAGCAGCTCGCGGACTACCAACCTTTACGAGCAGTACGTC. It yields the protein CASSSRTTNLYEQYV.

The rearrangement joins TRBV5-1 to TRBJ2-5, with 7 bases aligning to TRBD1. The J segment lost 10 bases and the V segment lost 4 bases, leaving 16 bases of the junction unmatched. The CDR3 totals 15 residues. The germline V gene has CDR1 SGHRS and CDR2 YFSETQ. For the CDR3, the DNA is TGCGCCAGCAGCCGGGACAGTTCCTCAAGAGACGGCCAGTACTTC. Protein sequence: CASSRDSSSRDGQYF.

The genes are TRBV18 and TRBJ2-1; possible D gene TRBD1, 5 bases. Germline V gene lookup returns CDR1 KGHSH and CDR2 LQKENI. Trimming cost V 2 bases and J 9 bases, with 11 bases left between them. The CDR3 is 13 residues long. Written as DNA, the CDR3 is TGTGCCAGCTCACCAGTAGAAGGGGCTGAGCAGTTCTTC. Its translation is CASSPVEGAEQFF.

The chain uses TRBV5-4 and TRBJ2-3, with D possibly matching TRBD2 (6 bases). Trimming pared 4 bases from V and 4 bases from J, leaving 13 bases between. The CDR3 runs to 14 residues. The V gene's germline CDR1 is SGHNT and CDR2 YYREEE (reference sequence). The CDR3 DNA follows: TGTGCCAGCAGCGAATCGGGAGTCTCAGATACGCAGTATTTT. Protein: CASSESGVSDTQYF.

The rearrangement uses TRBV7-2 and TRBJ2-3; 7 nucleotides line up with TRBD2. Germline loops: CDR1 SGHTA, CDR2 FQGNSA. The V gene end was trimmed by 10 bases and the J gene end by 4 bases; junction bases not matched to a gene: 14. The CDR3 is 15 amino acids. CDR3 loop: CATPFKSGDADTQYF. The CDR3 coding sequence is TGTGCCACTCCTTTCAAAAGCGGGGATGCAGATACGCAGTATTTT. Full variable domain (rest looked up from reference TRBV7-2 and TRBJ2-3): GAGVSQSPSNKVTEKGKDVELRCDPISGHTALYWYRQSLGQGLEFLIYFQGNSAPDKSGLPSDRFSAERTGGSVSTLTIQRTQQEDSAVYLCATPFKSGDADTQYFGPGTRLTVL.

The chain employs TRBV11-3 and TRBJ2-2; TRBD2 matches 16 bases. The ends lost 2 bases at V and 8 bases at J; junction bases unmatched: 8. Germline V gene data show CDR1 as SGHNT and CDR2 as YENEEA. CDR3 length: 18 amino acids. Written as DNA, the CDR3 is TGTGCCAGCAGCTTAAACGGGACTAGCGGGAGGGCCAAAGGGGAGCTGTTTTTT. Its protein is CASSLNGTSGRAKGELFF.

The CDR3 loop reads CAISAGGWGTGELFF. For the CDR3, the DNA is TGTGCCATCAGTGCCGGGGGGTGGGGCACCGGGGAGCTGTTTTTT. This sequence joins TRBV10-3 and TRBJ2-2, with 7 bases aligning to TRBD2. Trimming took 4 bases from V and 4 from J; bases not matched to a gene: 6. The CDR3 consists of 15 residues. Germline V lookup: CDR1 ENHRY, CDR2 SYGVKD.

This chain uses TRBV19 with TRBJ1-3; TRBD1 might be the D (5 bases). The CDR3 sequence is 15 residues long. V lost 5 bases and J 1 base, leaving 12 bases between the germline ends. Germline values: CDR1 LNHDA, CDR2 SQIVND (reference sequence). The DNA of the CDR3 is TGTGCCAGTAGTCTCTCAGGGATTTCTGGAAACACCATATATTTT. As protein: CASSLSGISGNTIYF.

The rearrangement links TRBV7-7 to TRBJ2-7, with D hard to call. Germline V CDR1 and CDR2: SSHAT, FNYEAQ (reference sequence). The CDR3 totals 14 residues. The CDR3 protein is CASSLENYSYEQYV. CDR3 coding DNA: TGTGCTAGCAGCTTGGAGAATTACTCCTACGAGCAGTACGTC.

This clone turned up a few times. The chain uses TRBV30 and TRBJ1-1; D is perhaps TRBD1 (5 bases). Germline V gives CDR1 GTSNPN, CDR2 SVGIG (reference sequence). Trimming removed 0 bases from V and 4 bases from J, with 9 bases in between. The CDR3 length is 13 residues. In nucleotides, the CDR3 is TGTGCCTGGAGTGTACAGGTTTTCACTGAAGCTTTCTTT. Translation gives CAWSVQVFTEAFF.

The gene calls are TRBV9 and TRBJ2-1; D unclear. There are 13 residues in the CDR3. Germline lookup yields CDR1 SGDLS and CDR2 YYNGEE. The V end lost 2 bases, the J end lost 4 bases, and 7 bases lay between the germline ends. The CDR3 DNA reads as TGTGCCAGCAGCGTTTCCCGGTACAATGAGCAGTTCTTC. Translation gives CASSVSRYNEQFF.

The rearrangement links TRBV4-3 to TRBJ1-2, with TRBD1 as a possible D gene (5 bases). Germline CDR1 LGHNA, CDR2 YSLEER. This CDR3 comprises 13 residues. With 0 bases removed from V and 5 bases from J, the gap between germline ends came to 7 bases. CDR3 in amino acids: CASSQDRDYGYTF. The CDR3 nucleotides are TGCGCCAGCAGCCAAGACAGGGATTATGGCTACACCTTC.